This T cell receptor (beta chain) derives from a study of T cell responses to AZD1222 COVID-19 vaccine. This clone was counted a single time. What it binds is not known. The data were produced by immunoSEQ multiplex PCR, yet TCRdb's version contains in-frame clones alone and is incomplete. The sample carries 150,000 to 200,000 clones, around nine tenths recorded once. With 0 bases clipped from V and 4 bases from J, the junction kept 6 bases outside the gene matches. This CDR3 is 16 amino acids long. Germline CDR1 and CDR2: SGHRS and YFSETQ. General study results and limits: Mapped onto spike, vaccine-associated CD4 TCRs spanned it and were dominant at 160-218 and 743-854. Baseline serology detected seropositivity in only five or six AZD1222 recipients.

This chain uses TRBV5-1 with TRBJ2-2; 7 positions agree with TRBD2. This material consisted of peripheral blood, taken on day 0 of AZD1222 vaccination. This receptor was obtained from an adult in good health. The CDR3: CASSLASGAVTGELFF. The CDR3, as DNA: TGCGCCAGCAGCTTGGCAAGCGGGGCTGTCACCGGGGAGCTGTTTTTT.